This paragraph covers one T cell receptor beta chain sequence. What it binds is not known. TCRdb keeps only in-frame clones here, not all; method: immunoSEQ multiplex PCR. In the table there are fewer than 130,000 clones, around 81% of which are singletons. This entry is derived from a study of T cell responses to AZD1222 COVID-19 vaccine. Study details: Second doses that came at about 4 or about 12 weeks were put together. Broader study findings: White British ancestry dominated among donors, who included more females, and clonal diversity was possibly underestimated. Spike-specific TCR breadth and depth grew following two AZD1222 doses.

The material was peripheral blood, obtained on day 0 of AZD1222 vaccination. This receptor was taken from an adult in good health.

CDR3 amino acids: CASSLGTSAVDTQYF. Written as DNA, the CDR3 is TGTGCCAGCAGCTTAGGGACTAGCGCCGTTGATACGCAGTATTTT. J is TRBJ2-3 and V is TRBV7-6; 9 bases align to TRBD2. Looked up from germline, CDR1 is SGHVS and CDR2 is FNYEAQ. This CDR3 is 15 amino acids long. V gave up 1 base and J gave up 6 bases; unmatched junction bases: 5.